This T cell receptor beta chain was captured in a study of tumor-infiltrating lymphocytes in primary liver carcinoma. Whole-study context: Primary liver carcinomas in the patients were surgically resected. Aged between 30 and 69 years, the patients were men and women. Stage T1-T3 N0M0 and a size of about 4 to 10 cm characterized the tumors.

The authors made TCR beta cDNA from around 500 ng total RNA with a constant-region primer. ARM-PCR, slightly modified, supplied the TCR beta libraries through three nested multiplex PCR rounds. TCRdb passed the multiplex PCR reads through MiXCR, listing each CDR3 protein once. The sample holds 300,000 to 350,000 distinct CDR3 sequences, 65% seen once. With regard to this clonotype: Mismatch with germline at one junction end may stem from a read error.

Germline DNA was also extracted, while the blood RNA originated from unsorted whole blood. Sequencing was performed on peripheral blood. This TCR derives from a man in his forties or fifties with primary liver carcinoma and hepatitis B virus infection.

The CDR3, as DNA: TGTGCCAGAAGCTCATCACAAGAAACCCAGTACTTC. Amino acid sequence: CARSSSQETQYF. The rearrangement joins TRBV11-2 to TRBJ2-5, with unresolved D. From germline, CDR1 is SGHAT and CDR2 FQNNGV. The CDR3 contains 12 residues.